The 20 T cell receptor beta chains listed next were all sequenced from one sample in a study of cytomegalovirus exposure and HLA in healthy donors. Sequencing was performed with immunoSEQ multiplex PCR; in TCRdb, only in-frame clones are kept and a portion is missing. The table has roughly 130,000 clones, 88% seen once. The specimen was PBMCs. These receptors all come from a man between 25 and 39 years old in good health and CMV-seronegative.

In this sample, this clone turned up once. This chain connects TRBV11-1 to TRBJ2-1; D not resolved. The germline CDR1 and CDR2 sequences are SGHAT and FQDESV (reference sequence). The ends were cut back, 3 bases at V and 9 bases at J, with 9 bases in the middle. CDR3 size: 12 residues. The CDR3 bases are TGTGCCAGCAGCTTGGGCCGGATTGAGCAGTTCTTC. It is translated as CASSLGRIEQFF.

CDR3 sequence: CASSLTYIQGNYGYTF. CDR3 coding DNA: TGTGCCAGCAGCCTTACGTACATACAGGGTAACTATGGCTACACCTTC. The chain has TRBV2 and TRBJ1-2; maybe TRBD1 (6 bases). Germline assignment: CDR1 SNHLY and CDR2 FYNNEI. The CDR3 covers 16 residues. Trimming stripped 6 bases from V and 1 base from J, with 18 bases between.

The chain has TRBV9 and TRBJ1-5; the D gene is possibly TRBD1 (5 bases). Trimming removed 2 bases from V and 1 base from J, with 10 bases in between. CDR1 and CDR2 from the germline V gene are SGDLS and YYNGEE. This CDR3 is built from 15 residues. The CDR3 DNA reads as TGTGCCAGCAGCGTCCAGGGTACAAGCAATCAGCCCCAGCATTTT. Its translation: CASSVQGTSNQPQHF.

This chain connects TRBV6-5 to TRBJ1-6; 8 bases are a match to TRBD1. J gave up 11 bases and V 4 bases, and 10 bases lay outside the gene matches. There are 15 residues in the CDR3. CDR1 is MNHEY and CDR2 is SVGAGI in the germline V gene. In nucleotides, the CDR3 is TGTGCCAGCAGTTCCGCCGGACAGGGAAGGCCACCCCTCCACTTT. As protein: CASSSAGQGRPPLHF.

The sample holds one count of this clone. V usage is TRBV6-1 and J usage is TRBJ1-3; D is ambiguous. There are 12 residues in the CDR3. Germline assignment: CDR1 MNHNS and CDR2 SASEGT. The ends were cut back, 7 bases at V and 4 bases at J, with 8 bases in the middle. CDR3 nucleotides: TGTGCCAGCACCAGTTCGGGAAACACCATATATTTT. It translates to CASTSSGNTIYF.

The chain links TRBV9 to TRBJ2-3; TRBD2 is a possible D gene (6 bases). Germline CDR1 reads SGDLS; CDR2 reads YYNGEE. The V and J ends lost 1 base and 6 bases respectively, with 12 bases between them. The CDR3 runs 14 residues. The CDR3 here is CASSVRSGADTQYF. CDR3 bases: TGTGCCAGCAGCGTAAGATCGGGAGCGGATACGCAGTATTTT.

The chain joins TRBV29-1 to TRBJ1-2; D not resolved. Germline V gene sequence: CDR1 SQVTM, CDR2 ANQGSEA. The CDR3 is made up of 12 amino acids. The V gene lost 4 bases and the J gene lost 3 bases, with 9 bases spanning the gap. The CDR3 bases are TGCAGCGTTGTGGGCGCGCACTATGGCTACACCTTC. Residues: CSVVGAHYGYTF.

The rearrangement uses TRBV5-4 and TRBJ2-1; D not certain. The CDR3 is made up of 13 amino acids. V was shortened by 3 bases and J by 9 bases, with 13 bases between the two germline ends. Germline lookup yields CDR1 SGHNT and CDR2 YYREEE (reference sequence). The CDR3, as DNA: TGTGCCAGCAGCTCTAAATCTCTCGTTGAGCAGTTCTTC. Translating gives CASSSKSLVEQFF.

The gene calls are TRBV30 and TRBJ2-2, with D perhaps TRBD1 (6 bases). V was trimmed by 4 bases and J by 2 bases, leaving 8 bases between them. Germline V lookup: CDR1 GTSNPN, CDR2 SVGIG (reference sequence). This CDR3 has 13 residues. CDR3 residues: CAWTDSNTGELFF. The DNA for the CDR3 is TGTGCCTGGACGGACAGTAACACCGGGGAGCTGTTTTTT.

The chain employs TRBV7-9 and TRBJ2-3; D gene uncertain. This CDR3 comprises 14 residues. The ends were cut back, 3 bases at V and 0 bases at J, with 7 bases in the middle. Per germline, CDR1 SEHNR and CDR2 FQNEAQ (reference sequence). In DNA, the CDR3 is TGTGCCAGCAGCTTCCGGCGGAGCACAGATACGCAGTATTTT. It encodes CASSFRRSTDTQYF.

The V call is TRBV15, the J call TRBJ2-5, with D maybe TRBD1 (6 bases). The CDR3 extends over 15 amino acids. The V end lost 0 bases, the J end lost 1 base, and 9 bases lay between the germline ends. Germline V gene data show CDR1 as LNHNV and CDR2 as YYDKDF (reference sequence). Here the CDR3 DNA reads TGTGCCACCAGCAGAGATAGGGGGACCCAAGAGACCCAGTACTTC. This translates into CATSRDRGTQETQYF.

The CDR3 loop is CASSEAWRTSEQFF. CDR3 sequence (DNA): TGTGCCAGCAGTGAAGCGTGGAGGACTAGTGAGCAGTTCTTC. The chain joins TRBV6-1 to TRBJ2-1, with TRBD2 identical over 7 bases. There are 14 residues in the CDR3. Unmatched junction bases numbered 5, after V lost 0 bases and J lost 9 bases. Germline values: CDR1 MNHNS, CDR2 SASEGT.

V and J are TRBV9 and TRBJ2-5, with 13 bases that match TRBD2. Per germline, CDR1 SGDLS and CDR2 YYNGEE. This CDR3 comprises 15 residues. Trimming took 3 bases from V and 5 from J; bases not matched to a gene: 4. This CDR3 reads CASSATSGRWETQYF. CDR3 bases: TGTGCCAGCAGCGCGACTAGCGGGAGGTGGGAGACCCAGTACTTC.

The rearrangement uses TRBV29-1 and TRBJ1-1, with D possibly TRBD1 on 6 matching bases. Germline lookup yields CDR1 SQVTM and CDR2 ANQGSEA. The CDR3 contains 18 residues. Trimming removed 6 bases at V and 3 bases at J, with 29 bases between. This chain's CDR3 is CSVDLVGGSRRTDTEAFF. The CDR3 DNA follows: TGCAGCGTGGACTTAGTAGGGGGTAGCCGCCGAACGGACACTGAAGCTTTCTTT.

CDR3 in DNA: TGTGCCAGCAGCCGAGGGACTAGCGGGAGGGTGAGCACAGATACGCAGTATTTT. Translating it yields CASSRGTSGRVSTDTQYF. The chain has TRBV11-3 and TRBJ2-3; TRBD2 matches at 16 bases. The ends lost 5 bases at V and 0 bases at J; junction bases unmatched: 5. Germline V gene sequence: CDR1 SGHNT, CDR2 YENEEA. The length of the CDR3 is 18 residues. Combining the CDR3 with reference TRBV11-3 and TRBJ2-3 gives the whole variable domain EAGVVQSPRYKIIEKKQPVAFWCNPISGHNTLYWYLQNLGQGPELLIRYENEEAVDDSQLPKDRFSAERLKGVDSTLKIQPAELGDSAVYLCASSRGTSGRVSTDTQYFGPGTRLTVL.

The CDR3 DNA reads as TGTGCCATCAGTGAGTCGATGCCGGATCAGCCCCAGCATTTT. The encoded protein is CAISESMPDQPQHF. The chain combines TRBV10-3 with TRBJ1-5, with no clear D. The CDR3 consists of 14 residues. V lost 0 bases and J lost 5, with 8 bases in between. Looked up from germline, CDR1 is ENHRY and CDR2 is SYGVKD.

The rearrangement links TRBV7-6 to TRBJ2-7, with TRBD2 matching 7 bases. Trimming removed 3 bases from V and 5 bases from J; junction bases left unmatched: 7. The CDR3 totals 14 residues. Germline V gene data show CDR1 as SGHVS and CDR2 as FNYEAQ. The CDR3 bases are TGTGCCAGCAGCTTGGCGGGAGCGGTAAACGAGCAGTACTTC. It translates to CASSLAGAVNEQYF.

This clone was picked up one time. This rearrangement joins TRBV13 to TRBJ1-4; D not resolved. Trimming took 6 bases from V and 8 from J, leaving 16 bases between them. The CDR3 is 14 residues long. In germline, CDR1 is PRHDT, CDR2 FYEKMQ (reference sequence). CDR3: CASSLTPFGEKLFF. In DNA form, the CDR3 reads TGTGCCAGCAGTCTGACACCCTTTGGGGAAAAACTGTTTTTT.

The chain has TRBV6-1 and TRBJ1-2; tentatively, D is TRBD1 (6 bases). V lost 8 bases and J 3 bases, leaving 10 bases between the germline ends. The germline V gene has CDR1 MNHNS and CDR2 SASEGT. This CDR3 contains 12 residues. CDR3 nucleotide sequence: TGTGCCAGCGAGGGGGGGGACTATGGCTACACCTTC. Amino acid sequence: CASEGGDYGYTF.

The rearrangement joins TRBV11-3 to TRBJ2-7, with D hard to call. The CDR3 has 12 residues. Germline V gene sequence: CDR1 SGHNT, CDR2 YENEEA. Trimming stripped 0 bases from V and 3 bases from J, with 3 bases between. The CDR3: CASSLDGYEQYF. The DNA of the CDR3 is TGTGCCAGCAGCTTAGACGGCTACGAGCAGTACTTC.